The next 4 T cell receptor beta chains were all read from a single sample in a study of a mutant IDH1 vaccine in newly diagnosed glioma. Time point denoted: week 11, during vaccination. Topical imiquimod accompanied each vaccine dose, which consisted of 300 ug of mutant IDH1 20-mer peptide. These receptors' targets are unknown. Data came from immunoSEQ multiplex PCR; TCRdb stores just in-frame clones and leaves some out. The sample yields 110,000 or so clones, roughly nine tenths seen once. This material consisted of PBMCs, taken from a glioma patient whose treatment included an IDH1 peptide vaccine. These receptors all come from a woman between 45 and 60 years old with glioma.

The V call is TRBV19, the J call TRBJ2-5; D might be TRBD1 (6 bases). Germline V gene lookup returns CDR1 LNHDA and CDR2 SQIVND (reference sequence). The V gene lost 4 bases and the J gene lost 4 bases, with 13 bases spanning the gap. This CDR3 comprises 14 residues. CDR3 bases: TGTGCCAGTAGTAGGCGGACAGACGGAGAGACCCAGTACTTC. This encodes CASSRRTDGETQYF.

The chain joins TRBV9 to TRBJ1-2; D may be TRBD1 (5 bases). The germline gives CDR1 SGDLS, CDR2 YYNGEE. CDR3 size: 14 residues. V lost 3 bases and J lost 0, with 9 bases in between. The CDR3 is CASSGRDANYGYTF. The DNA for the CDR3 is TGTGCCAGCAGCGGCCGGGACGCTAACTATGGCTACACCTTC.

CDR3 DNA: TGTGCCAGCAGACTAAGACAGGCGTCTGGAAACACCATATATTTT. It specifies CASRLRQASGNTIYF. The chain links TRBV2 to TRBJ1-3; weak D call: TRBD1 (6 bases). The CDR3 covers 15 residues. The ends were cut back, 6 bases at V and 1 base at J, with 13 bases in the middle. CDR1 SNHLY and CDR2 FYNNEI come from the germline V gene.

The chain joins TRBV9 to TRBJ1-2; D not resolved. The germline V and J ends were trimmed by 0 bases and 4 bases, with 16 bases remaining between them. There are 16 residues in the CDR3. Per the germline V gene, CDR1 is SGDLS and CDR2 is YYNGEE. CDR3 coding DNA: TGTGCCAGCAGCGTAGGTGAAAGTTCCACAATCTATGGCTACACCTTC. This translates into CASSVGESSTIYGYTF.